Listed below are T cell receptor beta chains from one sample, sequenced in a study of blood T cell repertoires in COVID-19. Method: immunoSEQ multiplex PCR; TCRdb's copy keeps in-frame clones and lacks some. Of about 270,000 clones listed, around nine tenths are singletons. Sequencing was carried out using peripheral blood. Receptor source: a man in his forties or fifties with active or convalescent COVID-19. The CDR3 runs from the conserved cysteine through the conserved F or W. Each record gives: D gene, J gene, clone size, V gene, CDR3 protein, CDR3 DNA. A D gene is named only where the DNA matches it firmly. For some rows the clone size is stated as once, few or many, or as a class when expanded; others skip it.

NA,TRBJ2-2,NA,TRBV19,CASSIPPSGELFF,TGTGCCAGTAGTATTCCCCCGTCCGGGGAGCTGTTTTTT
NA,TRBJ2-7,NA,TRBV11-3,CASSSIRVTYEQYF,TGTGCCAGCAGCTCGATACGGGTTACCTACGAGCAGTACTTC
TRBD1,TRBJ2-1,NA,TRBV19,CASSRGTGQFF,TGTGCCAGTAGCAGAGGGACAGGACAGTTCTTC
NA,TRBJ2-5,once,TRBV29-1,CSVEGRYQETQYF,TGCAGCGTTGAAGGGCGGTACCAAGAGACCCAGTACTTC
TRBD2,TRBJ2-5,NA,TRBV27,CASSPGLAETSRETQYF,TGTGCCAGCAGTCCGGGACTAGCGGAAACATCGAGGGAGACCCAGTACTTC
NA,TRBJ2-7,NA,TRBV5-1,CASSFGPLDSGTFGQYF,TGCGCCAGCAGCTTTGGACCTTTGGACAGCGGAACGTTCGGGCAGTACTTC
NA,TRBJ1-2,once,TRBV6-5,CASSYSSSTGSYGYTF,TGTGCCAGCAGTTACTCGTCATCCACAGGGAGCTATGGCTACACCTTC
NA,TRBJ2-7,NA,TRBV12-2,CASRFRPAGNEQYF,TGTGCAAGTCGCTTTAGACCTGCGGGCAACGAGCAGTACTTC
TRBD1,TRBJ1-5,NA,TRBV5-6,CASSLATGEGNQPQHF,TGTGCCAGCAGCTTGGCGACAGGGGAGGGCAATCAGCCCCAGCATTTT
TRBD1,TRBJ2-5,once,TRBV5-1,CASSLQGAGETQYF,TGCGCCAGCAGCTTACAGGGGGCCGGGGAGACCCAGTACTTC
TRBD1,TRBJ1-2,NA,TRBV6-5,CASSSDRIYGYTF,TGTGCCAGCAGTTCGGACAGGATCTATGGCTACACCTTC
NA,TRBJ1-1,once,TRBV5-1,CASTTKAAGEAFF,TGCGCCAGCACCACAAAGGCGGCGGGTGAAGCTTTCTTT
NA,TRBJ1-2,NA,TRBV19,CASRNKDRPYGYTF,TGTGCCAGTAGGAATAAAGACAGACCCTATGGCTACACCTTC
TRBD2,TRBJ2-7,NA,TRBV6-5,CATRLAGVYEQYF,TGTGCCACCCGACTAGCGGGAGTCTACGAGCAGTACTTC
NA,TRBJ1-2,NA,TRBV5-1,CASSLGLDYGYTF,TGCGCCAGCAGCTTGGGACTTGACTATGGCTACACCTTC
TRBD1,TRBJ2-7,NA,TRBV19,CASNNRGYEQYF,TGTGCCAGTAACAACAGGGGATACGAGCAGTACTTC
TRBD1,TRBJ2-5,NA,TRBV2,CASSERTGKETQYF,TGTGCCAGCAGTGAGAGGACAGGGAAAGAGACCCAGTACTTC
NA,TRBJ1-3,once,TRBV30,CAWIQAAGNTIYF,TGTGCCTGGATTCAGGCTGCTGGAAACACCATATATTTT
TRBD1,TRBJ2-1,NA,TRBV5-4,CASSLGQGAQNEQFF,TGTGCCAGCAGCCTGGGACAGGGGGCGCAAAATGAGCAGTTCTTC
NA,TRBJ2-7,NA,TRBV24-1,CATEGWSSYEQYF,TGTGCCACCGAGGGCTGGAGCTCCTACGAGCAGTACTTC
NA,TRBJ1-5,NA,TRBV24-1,CATGGMAGQPQHF,TGTGCCACCGGGGGGATGGCCGGACAGCCCCAGCATTTT
NA,TRBJ1-1,NA,TRBV3-1/TRBV3-2,CASSQLDIEYTEAFF,TGTGCCAGCAGCCAATTAGACATAGAGTACACTGAAGCTTTCTTT